The 13 T cell receptor beta chains below were found in one sample sequenced in a study of blood T cell repertoires in COVID-19. Using immunoSEQ multiplex PCR, the repertoire was profiled, and TCRdb retains in-frame clones only, with some absent. The data contain 85,000 to 95,000 clones, 72% of them seen just once; the ten biggest clones take up approximately 14%. Sequenced sample: peripheral blood. These receptor sequences come from a woman of 80 years or more with acute or convalescent COVID-19.

The V call is TRBV5-1, the J call TRBJ2-5, with 8 positions matching TRBD2. The CDR3 has 14 amino acids. V was clipped by 2 bases and J by 3 bases; unmatched bases: 3. Germline loops: CDR1 SGHRS, CDR2 YFSETQ. CDR3 region: CASSFGTSEETQYF. CDR3 coding DNA: TGCGCCAGCAGCTTTGGGACTAGTGAAGAGACCCAGTACTTC.

The gene calls are TRBV3-1 (or the pseudogene TRBV3-2) and TRBJ2-1; the match to TRBD2 covers 10 bases. Germline V CDR1 and CDR2: LGHDT, YNNKEL (reference sequence). The CDR3 sequence is 16 residues long. The J segment lost 6 bases and the V segment lost 3 bases, leaving 8 bases of the junction unmatched. The CDR3 protein is CASSHEGSGGSNEQFF. CDR3 nucleotide sequence: TGTGCCAGCAGCCACGAAGGTAGCGGGGGGTCCAATGAGCAGTTCTTC.

CDR3 loop: CASIGDDEKLFF. The CDR3 region has the DNA TGTGCCAGCATCGGGGATGATGAAAAACTGTTTTTT. The chain links TRBV6-5 to TRBJ1-4; D unresolved. CDR3 length: 12 residues. Germline values: CDR1 MNHEY, CDR2 SVGAGI. V was shortened by 7 bases and J by 6 bases, with 9 bases between the two germline ends.

The rearrangement uses TRBV19 and TRBJ2-7, with a tentative D call TRBD1 (5 bases). CDR1 is LNHDA, CDR2 SQIVND, per germline (reference sequence). Trimming cost V 10 bases and J 1 base, with 17 bases left between them. The CDR3 sequence is 14 residues long. CDR3 residues: CATTDPTSSYEQYF. In DNA form, the CDR3 reads TGTGCCACGACAGACCCAACTTCTTCCTACGAGCAGTACTTC. The full variable domain, rest sourced from reference TRBV19 and TRBJ2-7, is DGGITQSPKYLFRKEGQNVTLSCEQNLNHDAMYWYRQDPGQGLRLIYYSQIVNDFQKGDIAEGYSVSREKKESFPLTVTSAQKNPTAFYLCATTDPTSSYEQYFGPGTRLTVT.

The CDR3 spells CATSRDWGGSPLHF. CDR3 DNA sequence: TGTGCCACCAGCAGAGATTGGGGGGGCTCACCCCTCCACTTT. V usage is TRBV15 and J usage is TRBJ1-6; tentatively, D is TRBD1 (6 bases). The CDR3 totals 14 residues. The V gene lost 0 bases and the J gene lost 10 bases, with 10 bases spanning the gap. Germline values: CDR1 LNHNV, CDR2 YYDKDF (reference sequence). Full variable domain (outside the CDR3, taken from reference TRBV15 and TRBJ1-6): DAMVIQNPRYQVTQFGKPVTLSCSQTLNHNVMYWYQQKSSQAPKLLFHYYDKDFNNEADTPDNFQSRRPNTSFCFLDIRSPGLGDTAMYLCATSRDWGGSPLHFGNGTRLTVT.

This chain uses TRBV19 with TRBJ2-3, with TRBD2 matching 9 bases. The V gene's germline CDR1 is LNHDA and CDR2 SQIVND (reference sequence). Trimming took 4 bases from V and 6 from J; bases not matched to a gene: 5. The CDR3 consists of 14 residues. The CDR3 sequence is CASSKRGDMDTQYF. The CDR3 nucleotides are TGTGCCAGTAGTAAGCGGGGGGACATGGATACGCAGTATTTT.

The V call is TRBV29-1, the J call TRBJ2-5; 13 positions match TRBD2. The length of the CDR3 is 17 residues. CDR1 is SQVTM, CDR2 ANQGSEA, per germline. Trimming took 6 bases from V and 0 from J; bases not matched to a gene: 10. CDR3 nucleotide sequence: TGCAGCGTGGGGGGACTAGCGGGGATTTCGTACCAAGAGACCCAGTACTTC. Its translation: CSVGGLAGISYQETQYF.

The rearrangement uses TRBV5-6 and TRBJ2-1; TRBD1 agrees at 11 bases. The CDR3 is 16 amino acids. With 3 bases clipped from V and 4 bases from J, the junction kept 6 bases outside the gene matches. Germline V lookup: CDR1 SGHDT, CDR2 YYEEEE. CDR3 loop: CASSWGQGVRYNEQFF. CDR3 nucleotide sequence: TGTGCCAGCAGCTGGGGACAGGGGGTGAGATACAATGAGCAGTTCTTC.

V usage is TRBV10-3 and J usage is TRBJ1-5, with D perhaps matching TRBD1 (6 bases). The germline V gene encodes CDR1 ENHRY and CDR2 SYGVKD. Trimming took 6 bases from V and 4 from J, leaving 10 bases between them. The CDR3 covers 13 residues. CDR3 residues: CAIRSDRNQPQHF. In DNA form, the CDR3 reads TGTGCCATCAGATCGGACAGAAATCAGCCCCAGCATTTT.

The chain employs TRBV7-9 and TRBJ1-1; 7 bases align to TRBD1. V lost 5 bases, J lost 8 bases, and 8 bases stayed unmatched. Per the germline V gene, CDR1 is SEHNR and CDR2 is FQNEAQ (reference sequence). The length of the CDR3 is 13 residues. The CDR3 DNA reads as TGTGCCAGCAGCATCGGGACAGATTACGAAGCTTTCTTT. It codes for CASSIGTDYEAFF.

The DNA of the CDR3 is TGTGCCTGGAGTGTACGGGTGACAGGGGGCCTCCGTGGTGGCTACACCTTC. This translates into CAWSVRVTGGLRGGYTF. The V and J genes are TRBV30 and TRBJ1-2; 10 positions agree with TRBD1. Per germline, CDR1 GTSNPN and CDR2 SVGIG (reference sequence). This CDR3 is built from 17 residues. Trimming removed 0 bases from V and 7 bases from J; junction bases left unmatched: 14.

The chain is built from TRBV19 and TRBJ1-2; 7 nucleotides match TRBD1. V gave up 6 bases and J gave up 4 bases; unmatched junction bases: 11. The germline V gene encodes CDR1 LNHDA and CDR2 SQIVND (reference sequence). The CDR3 runs to 15 residues. As DNA, the CDR3 is TGTGCCAGTAGGCGAACGCCGGGACAGATCTATGGCTACACCTTC. Encoded protein: CASRRTPGQIYGYTF.

The rearrangement links TRBV9 to TRBJ2-1; D is perhaps TRBD2 (6 bases). V lost 3 bases and J lost 0, with 13 bases in between. Looked up from germline, CDR1 is SGDLS and CDR2 is YYNGEE. The CDR3 sequence is 16 residues long. CDR3 protein: CASSAKTSISYNEQFF. The DNA for the CDR3 is TGTGCCAGCAGCGCGAAGACTAGTATCTCCTACAATGAGCAGTTCTTC. The full variable domain, completed using reference TRBV9 and TRBJ2-1, is DSGVTQTPKHLITATGQRVTLRCSPRSGDLSVYWYQQSLDQGLQFLIQYYNGEERAKGNILERFSAQQFPDLHSELNLSSLELGDSALYFCASSAKTSISYNEQFFGPGTRLTVL.